This TCR beta chain was recorded in a study of human T cells and chemical hapten exposure. Study at large: Sensitization involved placing 2% DPC onto a 2 cm by 2 cm region of upper inner arm skin.

The germline CDR1 and CDR2 sequences are MDHEN and SYDVKM. There are 13 residues in the CDR3. With 5 bases removed from V and 3 bases from J, the gap between germline ends came to 10 bases. Time point noted: patch test 2, 6 weeks after DPC sensitization. Sample treatment: therapeutic diphenylcyclopropenone sensitization with weekly scalp DPC. Ahead of each patch test application, blood was drawn. Alopecia patients between 18 and 70 years old and suitable for DPC were used as donors. Details on this clonotype: Its antigen is not identified.

TCRdb re-analysed the RACE reads in MiXCR, keeping a single row per CDR3 protein. The sample holds tens of thousands of distinct CDR3 sequences, more than 9.5% seen once. Findings and limits, study-wide: It was expanded TCRs that formed significantly more large CDR3 similarity clusters than controls did.

This TCR was sampled from a man aged 40-50 years with alopecia areata. Some clones in this sample may be carry-over from other donors' samples. The chain uses TRBV28 and TRBJ2-5, with a tentative D call TRBD2 (5 bases). The specimen comprised whole blood, sampled in connection with sensitization to the hapten diphenylcyclopropenone (DPC). The CDR3 DNA is TGTGCCAGCAGTCGCCCGGGGAAAGAGACCCAGTACTTC. Residues: CASSRPGKETQYF.